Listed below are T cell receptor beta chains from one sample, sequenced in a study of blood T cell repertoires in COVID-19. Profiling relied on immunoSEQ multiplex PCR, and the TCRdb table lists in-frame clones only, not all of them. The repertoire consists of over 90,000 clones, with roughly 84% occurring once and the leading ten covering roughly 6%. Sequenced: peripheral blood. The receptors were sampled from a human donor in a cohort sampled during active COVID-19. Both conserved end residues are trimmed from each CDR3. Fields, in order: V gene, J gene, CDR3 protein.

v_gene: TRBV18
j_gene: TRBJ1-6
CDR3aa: ASSPRGQGADSPLH

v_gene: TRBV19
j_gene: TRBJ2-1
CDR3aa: ASSNPGQFHSSGRDHYNEQF

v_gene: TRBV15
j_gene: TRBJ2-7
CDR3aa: ATSRAPGGGYEQY

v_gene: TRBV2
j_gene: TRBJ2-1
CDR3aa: ASNEGSSYNEQF

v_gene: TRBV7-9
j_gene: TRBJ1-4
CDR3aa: ASSFQGTNEKLF

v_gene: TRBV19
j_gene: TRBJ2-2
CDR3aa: ASSNLGTGHTGELF

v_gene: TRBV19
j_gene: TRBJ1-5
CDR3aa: ASSPPTKSNQPQH

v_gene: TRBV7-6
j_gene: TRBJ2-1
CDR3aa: ASSLVGAREQF

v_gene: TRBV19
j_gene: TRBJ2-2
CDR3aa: ASSTGLAGTNTGELF

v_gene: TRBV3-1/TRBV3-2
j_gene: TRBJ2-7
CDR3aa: ASSPSPGLAFEQY

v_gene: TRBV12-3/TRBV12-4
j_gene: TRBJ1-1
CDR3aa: ASSFAGRAEAF

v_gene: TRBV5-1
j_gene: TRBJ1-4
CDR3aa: ASSLGGGTTNEKLF

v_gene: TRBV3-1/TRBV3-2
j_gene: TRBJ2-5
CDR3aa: ASSQRTARTEETQY

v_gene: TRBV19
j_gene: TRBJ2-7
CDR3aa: ASGGQGSNEQY

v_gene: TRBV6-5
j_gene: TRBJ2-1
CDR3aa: ASRNSGGAGNEQF

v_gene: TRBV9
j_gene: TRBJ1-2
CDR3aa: ASSEEVEGAWGYT

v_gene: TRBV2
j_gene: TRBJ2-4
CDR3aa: ASRGGQTQY

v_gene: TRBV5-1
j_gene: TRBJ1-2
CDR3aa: ASSSTGQGAPVNYGYT

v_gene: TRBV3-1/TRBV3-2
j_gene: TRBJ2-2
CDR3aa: ASSQVAGELF

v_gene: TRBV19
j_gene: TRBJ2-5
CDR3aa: ASSIRTGGFETQY

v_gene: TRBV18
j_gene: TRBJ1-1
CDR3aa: ASSRVYSTEAF

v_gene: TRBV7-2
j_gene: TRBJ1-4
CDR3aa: ASSFGHWDRQEKLF

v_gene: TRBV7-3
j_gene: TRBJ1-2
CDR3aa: ASSLKREDGYT

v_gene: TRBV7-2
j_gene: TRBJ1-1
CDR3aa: ASRITGGGTEAF

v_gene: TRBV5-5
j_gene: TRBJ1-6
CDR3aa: ASTYTTGGGSPLH

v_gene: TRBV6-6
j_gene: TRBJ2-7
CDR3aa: ASSSMLASEQY

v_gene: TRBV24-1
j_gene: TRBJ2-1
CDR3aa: ATSDSGFSYNEQF

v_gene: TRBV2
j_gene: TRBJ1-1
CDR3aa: ASRDGVGTEAF

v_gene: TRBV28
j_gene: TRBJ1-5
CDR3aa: ASSLFSGANQPQH

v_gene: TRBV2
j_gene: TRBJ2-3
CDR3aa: ASSATGSTDTQY

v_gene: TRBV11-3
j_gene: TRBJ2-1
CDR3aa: ASSPQASVEQF

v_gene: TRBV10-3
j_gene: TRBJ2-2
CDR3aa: AISESPTGAGELF

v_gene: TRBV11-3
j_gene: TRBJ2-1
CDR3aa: ASSLAGNRGDEQF

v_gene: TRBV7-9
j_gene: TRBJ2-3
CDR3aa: ASSSGLEWSDTQY

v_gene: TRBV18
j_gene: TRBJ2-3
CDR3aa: ASSPMTGVADTQY

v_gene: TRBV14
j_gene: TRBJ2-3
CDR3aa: ASSGLAGGWDTQY

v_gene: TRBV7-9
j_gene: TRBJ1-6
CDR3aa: ASSLEGDRASSPLH

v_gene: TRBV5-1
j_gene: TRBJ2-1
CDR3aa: ASSLFGTGVRDEQF

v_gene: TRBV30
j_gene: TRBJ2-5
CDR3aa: ASITIRDYDAGTQY

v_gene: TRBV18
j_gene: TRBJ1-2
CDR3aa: ASSETGGRIKGGYT

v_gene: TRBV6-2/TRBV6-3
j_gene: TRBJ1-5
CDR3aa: ASSRPLQGWQPQH

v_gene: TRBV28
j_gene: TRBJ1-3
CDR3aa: ASSFSLSSGNTIY

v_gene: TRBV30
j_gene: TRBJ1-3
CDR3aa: AWSVQYTIY

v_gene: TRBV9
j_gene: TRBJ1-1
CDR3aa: ASSDGGGTEAF

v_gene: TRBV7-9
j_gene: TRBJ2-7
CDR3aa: ASSQGVGIDYEQY

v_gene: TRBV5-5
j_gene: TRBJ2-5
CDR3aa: ASSPGTSGETQY

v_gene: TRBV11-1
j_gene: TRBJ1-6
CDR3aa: ASSSHPVNSPLH

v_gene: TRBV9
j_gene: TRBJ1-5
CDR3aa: ASSRTGLEQPQH

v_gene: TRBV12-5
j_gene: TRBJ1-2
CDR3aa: ASGSPPGYGYT

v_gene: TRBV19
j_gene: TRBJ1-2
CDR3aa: AGRDRNYGYT

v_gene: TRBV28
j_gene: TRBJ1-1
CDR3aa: ASSLLRTGGYTEAF

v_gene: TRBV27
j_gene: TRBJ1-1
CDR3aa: ASSPRTGGEAEAF

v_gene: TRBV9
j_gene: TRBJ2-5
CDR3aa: ASSVGTRETQY

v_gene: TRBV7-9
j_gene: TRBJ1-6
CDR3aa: ASSLVVGRGLSYNSPLH

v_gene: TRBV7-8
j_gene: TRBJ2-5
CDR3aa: ASSREVGETQY

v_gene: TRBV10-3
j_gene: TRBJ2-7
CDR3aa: AISEALAGTYEQY

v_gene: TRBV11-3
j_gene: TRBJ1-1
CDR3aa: ASSQGHSNTEAF

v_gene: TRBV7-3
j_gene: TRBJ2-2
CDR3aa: ASSLLREAGELF

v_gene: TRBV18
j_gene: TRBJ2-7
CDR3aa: ASSGTEKIYEQY

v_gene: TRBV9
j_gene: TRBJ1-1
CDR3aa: ASSIGTGGEAF